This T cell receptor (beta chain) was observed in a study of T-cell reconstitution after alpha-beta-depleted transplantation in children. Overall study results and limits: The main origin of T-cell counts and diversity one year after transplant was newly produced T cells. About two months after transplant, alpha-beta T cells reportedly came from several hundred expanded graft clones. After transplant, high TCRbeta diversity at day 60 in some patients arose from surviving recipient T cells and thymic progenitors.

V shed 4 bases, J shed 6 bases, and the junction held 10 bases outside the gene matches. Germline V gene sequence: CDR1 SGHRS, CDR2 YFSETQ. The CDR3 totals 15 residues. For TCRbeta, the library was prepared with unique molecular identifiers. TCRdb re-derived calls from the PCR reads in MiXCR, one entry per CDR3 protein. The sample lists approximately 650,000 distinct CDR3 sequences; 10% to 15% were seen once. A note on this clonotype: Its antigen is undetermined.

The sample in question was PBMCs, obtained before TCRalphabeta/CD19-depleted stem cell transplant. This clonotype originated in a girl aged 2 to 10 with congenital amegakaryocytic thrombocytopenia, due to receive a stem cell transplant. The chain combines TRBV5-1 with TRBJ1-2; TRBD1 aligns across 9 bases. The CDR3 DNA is TGCGCCAGCAGCCACCGGGACAGGGAAAGTAATGGCTACACCTTC. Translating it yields CASSHRDRESNGYTF.